This T cell receptor beta chain derives from a study of T cells after posttransplantation cyclophosphamide. J was trimmed by 6 bases and V by 5 bases; bases with no gene match: 4. Germline V gene sequence: CDR1 KGHSH, CDR2 LQKENI. This CDR3 region has 13 residues. The repertoire was sequenced with immunoSEQ multiplex PCR; TCRdb's copy has only in-frame clones and lacks some. The sample has about 16,000 clones, 85% seen once. Control samples came 1 year after myeloablative marrow transplants with methotrexate plus calcineurin inhibitor. The chain recombines TRBV18 with TRBJ2-4; 7 bases are a match to TRBD1. The sequence was collected from a female patient in her late teens or twenties who received an allogeneic stem cell transplant from an unrelated donor, was CMV-positive, and had acute and chronic GVHD. Some T cells may be supplied by the graft donor. Source: PBMCs, taken after allogeneic stem cell transplant with calcineurin inhibitor and methotrexate. The CDR3 DNA is TGTGCCAGCTCAAAGACAGGGATAAACATTCAGTACTTC. Its translation: CASSKTGINIQYF.